Presented here are 13 T cell receptor beta chains from one specimen sequenced in a study of T cell responses to AZD1222 COVID-19 vaccine. Some clones are missing from TCRdb's copy, which holds only in-frame ones; the method was immunoSEQ multiplex PCR. The sample has fewer than 140,000 clones, 85% to 90% seen once. Material: peripheral blood, obtained on day 0 of AZD1222 vaccination. These receptors were collected from an adult in good health.

This chain connects TRBV12-3 or TRBV12-4 to TRBJ2-7; tentatively, D is TRBD1 (5 bases). V was trimmed by 6 bases and J by 0 bases, leaving 9 bases between them. The CDR3 covers 13 residues. The CDR3 DNA reads TGTGCCAGCAGGGTGGGGCCCTCCTACGAGCAGTACTTC. Translated, it gives CASRVGPSYEQYF.

This sequence joins TRBV5-4 and TRBJ2-2, with D possibly being TRBD1 (6 bases). Germline loops: CDR1 SGHNT, CDR2 YYREEE (reference sequence). The CDR3 is 16 residues long. V lost 1 base and J 5 bases, leaving 15 bases between the germline ends. The CDR3 nucleotides read TGTGCCAGCAGCTTGAGTAAGGGGGTTCGGACCGGGGAGCTGTTTTTT. As protein: CASSLSKGVRTGELFF.

V gene TRBV11-2 combines with J gene TRBJ1-1; TRBD1 is a possible D gene (5 bases). There are 14 residues in the CDR3. Trimming cost V 1 base and J 8 bases, with 14 bases left between them. Germline V CDR1 and CDR2: SGHAT, FQNNGV. The CDR3 bases are TGTGCCAGCAGCTTAGTCGAGGGGAGCGGGGAAGCTTTCTTT. Translating it yields CASSLVEGSGEAFF.

The gene calls are TRBV3-1 (or the pseudogene TRBV3-2) and TRBJ2-3; D is ambiguous. Deletions cut 1 base from V and 5 bases from J, with 1 base between. Germline V CDR1 and CDR2: LGHDT, YNNKEL (reference sequence). There are 11 residues in the CDR3. DNA of the CDR3: TGTGCCAGCAGCCAAGTAGATACGCAGTATTTT. Its protein is CASSQVDTQYF.

The chain recombines TRBV6-5 with TRBJ1-5; D gene ambiguous. Trimming cost V 4 bases and J 0 bases, with 10 bases left between them. Germline CDR1 reads MNHEY; CDR2 reads SVGAGI. The CDR3 loop spans 15 amino acids. CDR3 region: CASSLRENSNQPQHF. For the CDR3, the DNA is TGTGCCAGCAGTTTGAGGGAGAATAGCAATCAGCCCCAGCATTTT.

The chain links TRBV28 to TRBJ2-1; TRBD1 matches at 8 bases. J gave up 4 bases and V 7 bases, and 6 bases lay outside the gene matches. This CDR3 has 14 amino acids. The germline CDR1 and CDR2 sequences are MDHEN and SYDVKM. CDR3: CASNQGAAYNEQFF. In nucleotides, the CDR3 is TGTGCCAGCAACCAGGGGGCGGCGTACAATGAGCAGTTCTTC.

The rearrangement links TRBV6-2 or TRBV6-3 to TRBJ1-5; 7 nucleotides agree with TRBD1. Germline CDR1 MNHEY, CDR2 SVGEGT. The CDR3 contains 15 residues. With 5 bases clipped from V and 6 bases from J, the junction kept 10 bases outside the gene matches. The CDR3 bases are TGTGCCAGCAGTCCCTCTTACAGGGGAATTCAGCCCCAGCATTTT. It encodes CASSPSYRGIQPQHF.

The rearrangement joins TRBV14 to TRBJ2-7; TRBD2 matches at 11 bases. Germline V gene lookup returns CDR1 SGHDN and CDR2 FVKESK. The length of the CDR3 is 16 residues. J gave up 3 bases and V 4 bases, and 8 bases lay outside the gene matches. The CDR3 DNA reads TGTGCCAGCAGCCGACTGACTAGCGGGAATCACTACGAGCAGTACTTC. It yields the protein CASSRLTSGNHYEQYF.

This clone appeared once. This rearrangement joins TRBV5-6 to TRBJ2-7, with 8 bases that match TRBD1. Germline trimming cut 4 bases from V and 4 bases from J; bases unmatched to any gene: 4. The CDR3 length is 13 residues. CDR1 SGHDT and CDR2 YYEEEE come from the germline V gene. The CDR3 reads CASSRDRQYEQYF. The CDR3 region has the DNA TGTGCCAGCAGCCGGGACAGGCAATACGAGCAGTACTTC.

V and J are TRBV9 and TRBJ1-2; perhaps TRBD1 as D (5 bases). The germline V gene encodes CDR1 SGDLS and CDR2 YYNGEE. The CDR3 contains 15 residues. The ends were cut back, 0 bases at V and 6 bases at J, with 15 bases in the middle. The chain's CDR3 is CASSVAVGVTHGYTF. CDR3 bases: TGTGCCAGCAGCGTAGCTGTAGGGGTGACGCATGGCTACACCTTC.

The gene calls are TRBV10-2 and TRBJ1-4; 10 nucleotides line up with TRBD1. Germline trimming cut 2 bases from V and 5 bases from J; bases unmatched to any gene: 5. The V gene's germline CDR1 is WSHSY and CDR2 SAAADI. The CDR3 runs 16 residues. Here the CDR3 DNA reads TGCGCCAGCAGTGAGCCGGGACAGGGGCTAAATGAAAAACTGTTTTTT. Protein product: CASSEPGQGLNEKLFF.

The chain recombines TRBV29-1 with TRBJ2-7; D may correspond to TRBD1 or TRBD2 (5 bases each). The V and J ends lost 0 bases and 4 bases respectively, with 16 bases between them. The CDR3 loop spans 15 amino acids. Germline V gene sequence: CDR1 SQVTM, CDR2 ANQGSEA. CDR3 sequence (DNA): TGCAGCGTTGAAGATCGGCATCCCGAGGGGTACGAGCAGTACTTC. It yields the protein CSVEDRHPEGYEQYF.

The chain employs TRBV13 and TRBJ2-5, with 7 bases matching TRBD2. Germline V lookup: CDR1 PRHDT, CDR2 FYEKMQ (reference sequence). The CDR3 contains 20 residues. Trimming took 4 bases from V and 2 from J; bases not matched to a gene: 22. For the CDR3, the DNA is TGTGCCAGCAGCTCATCTTCCGGGACGGGGCGACTAGCAGAACAAGAGACCCAGTACTTC. Translation: CASSSSSGTGRLAEQETQYF.